The 24 T cell receptor beta chains presented below share a single source sample, sequenced in a study of cytomegalovirus exposure and HLA in healthy donors. PCR amplification relied on 60 Vbeta primers (plus 13 Jbeta primers). Here immunoSEQ multiplex PCR was the method, and the copy in TCRdb shows in-frame clones only, minus some. This table lists over 65,000 clones. The sequenced material came from PBMCs. These receptors all stem from a man younger than 40 in good health and CMV-seronegative.

Here the CDR3 DNA reads TGTGCCAGCAGCCCCGGGGGAGGGGACCAAGAGACCCAGTACTTC. Translating it yields CASSPGGGDQETQYF. This chain links TRBV5-4 with TRBJ2-5; 7 bases agree with TRBD2. CDR3 length: 15 residues. The junction had 6 bases not matched to a gene; V was cut back by 4 bases and J by 0 bases. CDR1 and CDR2 (germline): SGHNT, YYREEE (reference sequence).

This chain links TRBV5-4 with TRBJ1-4; 7 nucleotides agree with TRBD1. The germline CDR1 and CDR2 sequences are SGHNT and YYREEE (reference sequence). The CDR3 totals 17 residues. V dropped 5 bases and J dropped 0; count of bases not matched to a gene: 10. The CDR3 coding sequence is TGTGCCAGCAGTTCTGACAGGGTCTATCCAACTAATGAAAAACTGTTTTTT. As protein: CASSSDRVYPTNEKLFF.

The V call is TRBV16, the J call TRBJ1-1; D is uncertain. The CDR3 is 14 amino acids. Per the germline V gene, CDR1 is KGHSY and CDR2 is FQNENV. The V end was cut by 3 bases, the J end by 1 base, with 9 bases between. CDR3 DNA sequence: TGTGCCAGCAGCCACGAATACGGGAACACTGAAGCTTTCTTT. Amino acids: CASSHEYGNTEAFF.

The CDR3 sequence is CASSLEGLPNQPQHF. CDR3 DNA: TGTGCCAGCAGCTTAGAGGGACTCCCGAATCAGCCCCAGCATTTT. This chain uses TRBV7-2 with TRBJ1-5, with a weak D call TRBD1 (5 bases). Germline V gene data show CDR1 as SGHTA and CDR2 as FQGNSA. The CDR3 loop spans 15 amino acids. V lost 1 base and J lost 4, with 11 bases in between.

The chain employs TRBV7-9 and TRBJ1-1; 10 bases match TRBD1. The V segment lost 3 bases and the J segment 4 bases; nucleotides outside the gene matches: 2. The CDR3 has 14 residues. Per the germline V gene, CDR1 is SEHNR and CDR2 is FQNEAQ (reference sequence). The CDR3 is CASSLGQGSTEAFF. CDR3 DNA: TGTGCCAGCAGCTTGGGACAGGGGAGCACTGAAGCTTTCTTT.

This chain connects TRBV6-5 to TRBJ2-7; possibly TRBD2 for D (6 bases). The CDR3 has 13 residues. The V end lost 7 bases, the J end lost 5 bases, and 15 bases lay between the germline ends. The germline V gene has CDR1 MNHEY and CDR2 SVGAGI. The CDR3 region has the DNA TGTGCCAGCACCGGGGGACTGACCCACGAGCAGTACTTC. This encodes CASTGGLTHEQYF.

This sequence joins TRBV4-3 and TRBJ2-1; 7 bases map to TRBD1. Germline values: CDR1 LGHNA, CDR2 YSLEER. CDR3 length: 16 amino acids. V was pared by 4 bases and J by 0 bases, with 6 bases of the junction left unmatched. As DNA, the CDR3 is TGCGCCAGCAGCCCATCTCAGGGGGACTCCTACAATGAGCAGTTCTTC. This gives the protein CASSPSQGDSYNEQFF.

The DNA of the CDR3 is TGTGCCAGCTCGCCCTTGGAGGGAAAGTACGAGACCCAGTACTTC. It codes for CASSPLEGKYETQYF. V usage is TRBV18 and J usage is TRBJ2-5; TRBD2 is a possible D gene (6 bases). V lost 6 bases and J lost 5, with 19 bases in between. The CDR3 runs 15 residues. CDR1 is KGHSH and CDR2 is LQKENI in the germline V gene.

The rearrangement joins TRBV6-5 to TRBJ1-1; D is undetermined. This CDR3 has 13 residues. The germline V and J ends were trimmed by 5 bases and 1 base, with 8 bases remaining between them. In germline, CDR1 is MNHEY, CDR2 SVGAGI. For the CDR3, the DNA is TGTGCCAGCAGTCGTACATCGAACACTGAAGCTTTCTTT. Its protein is CASSRTSNTEAFF.

J is TRBJ2-7 and V is TRBV7-9; possibly TRBD2 for D (5 bases). Between the trimmed V and J ends, which lost 1 base and 0 bases, there was a span of 13 bases. Germline V lookup: CDR1 SEHNR, CDR2 FQNEAQ (reference sequence). This CDR3 comprises 16 residues. The CDR3 bases are TGTGCCAGCAGCTTAGGAGCAGGCGGGTTCTCCTACGAGCAGTACTTC. This gives the protein CASSLGAGGFSYEQYF.

Considering frequency, this clone is medium-sized. Other DNA variants within this sample encode the same CDR3. This chain connects TRBV9 to TRBJ2-5; D may be TRBD1 (6 bases). The germline V and J ends were trimmed by 2 bases and 2 bases, with 13 bases remaining between them. The CDR3 spans 15 residues. Germline-derived CDR1 and CDR2 are SGDLS and YYNGEE. The CDR3 region has the DNA TGTGCCAGCAGCGTCTTTGCGACAGGTCAAGAGACCCAGTACTTC. It encodes CASSVFATGQETQYF.

Details on this clone: This CDR3 is also generated by other DNA sequences in the sample. The chain combines TRBV5-1 with TRBJ2-3; perhaps TRBD1 as D (6 bases). The germline CDR1 and CDR2 sequences are SGHRS and YFSETQ. Trimming shortened V by 1 base and J by 0 bases, and 9 bases separated the two germline ends. The CDR3 contains 15 residues. The CDR3: CASSLRTASTDTQYF. In DNA form, the CDR3 reads TGCGCCAGCAGCTTGAGGACAGCCAGCACAGATACGCAGTATTTT.

The chain combines TRBV9 with TRBJ1-2; D not resolved. The CDR3 consists of 13 residues. Between the trimmed V and J ends, which lost 3 bases and 4 bases, there was a span of 10 bases. CDR1 is SGDLS and CDR2 is YYNGEE in the germline V gene. The DNA for the CDR3 is TGTGCCAGCAGCGCCGGGATGAGCTATGGCTACACCTTC. Amino acids: CASSAGMSYGYTF. The variable domain in full, completed from reference TRBV9 and TRBJ1-2, reads DSGVTQTPKHLITATGQRVTLRCSPRSGDLSVYWYQQSLDQGLQFLIQYYNGEERAKGNILERFSAQQFPDLHSELNLSSLELGDSALYFCASSAGMSYGYTFGSGTRLTVV.

This rearrangement joins TRBV9 to TRBJ2-3, with TRBD2 matching over 9 bases. The CDR3 is 16 amino acids. Germline-derived CDR1 and CDR2 are SGDLS and YYNGEE. The V gene end was trimmed by 4 bases and the J gene end by 6 bases; junction bases not matched to a gene: 12. The CDR3 loop reads CASSPQGRGGADTQYF. The CDR3 DNA is TGTGCCAGCAGCCCCCAAGGGCGGGGGGGCGCTGATACGCAGTATTTT. The full variable domain, with the rest looked up from reference TRBV9 and TRBJ2-3, is DSGVTQTPKHLITATGQRVTLRCSPRSGDLSVYWYQQSLDQGLQFLIQYYNGEERAKGNILERFSAQQFPDLHSELNLSSLELGDSALYFCASSPQGRGGADTQYFGPGTRLTVL.

The chain has TRBV7-9 and TRBJ1-2; D remains unclear. The CDR3 is made up of 13 amino acids. Trimming took off 4 bases at V and 6 bases at J, with 12 bases between the two ends. Germline CDR1 SEHNR, CDR2 FQNEAQ (reference sequence). The CDR3 bases are TGTGCCAGCAGCTCCCGGAGGGTTGATGGCTACACCTTC. Protein product: CASSSRRVDGYTF. The whole variable domain, filled in from reference TRBV7-9 and TRBJ1-2, reads DTGVSQNPRHKITKRGQNVTFRCDPISEHNRLYWYRQTLGQGPEFLTYFQNEAQLEKSRLLSDRFSAERPKGSFSTLEIQRTEQGDSAMYLCASSSRRVDGYTFGSGTRLTVV.

The rearrangement links TRBV18 to TRBJ2-1; the match to TRBD2 covers 8 bases. The CDR3 is made up of 15 amino acids. After removal of 6 bases from V and 2 bases from J, the junction contained 6 bases not matched to a gene. Germline-derived CDR1 and CDR2 are KGHSH and LQKENI. CDR3 amino acids: CASSTTSGTYNEQFF. The CDR3 DNA reads TGTGCCAGCTCGACTACTAGCGGAACCTACAATGAGCAGTTCTTC.

The chain couples TRBV28 to TRBJ2-7, with D possibly matching TRBD2 (6 bases). The germline V gene has CDR1 MDHEN and CDR2 SYDVKM. Between the trimmed V and J ends, which lost 2 bases and 2 bases, there was a span of 7 bases. The CDR3 consists of 13 residues. The CDR3 DNA reads TGTGCCAGCAGTTTACGACTAGCCTACGAGCAGTACTTC. Translating gives CASSLRLAYEQYF.

The chain carries TRBV7-2 and TRBJ2-5; a weak D match, TRBD2 (5 bases). This CDR3 has 11 amino acids. Trimming removed 3 bases at V and 7 bases at J, with 6 bases between. The V gene's germline CDR1 is SGHTA and CDR2 FQGNSA. The CDR3 sequence: CASSFEGTQYF. As DNA, the CDR3 is TGTGCCAGCAGCTTCGAGGGGACCCAGTACTTC.

The rearrangement links TRBV5-4 to TRBJ2-2, with 7 positions matching TRBD2. CDR3 length: 15 residues. Germline V lookup: CDR1 SGHNT, CDR2 YYREEE (reference sequence). V lost 2 bases, J lost 5 bases, and 6 bases stayed unmatched. CDR3 sequence (DNA): TGTGCCAGCAGCTTAGGCGGGAGCGTAACCGGGGAGCTGTTTTTT. Amino acids: CASSLGGSVTGELFF.

The V call is TRBV6-1, the J call TRBJ1-1; 9 bases align to TRBD1. The CDR3 spans 14 residues. The junction had 3 bases not matched to a gene; V was cut back by 6 bases and J by 1 base. Per germline, CDR1 MNHNS and CDR2 SASEGT. The CDR3 nucleotides are TGTGCCAGCAGGTTGGACAGGGGGAACACTGAAGCTTTCTTT. Translating gives CASRLDRGNTEAFF.

The V and J genes are TRBV7-8 and TRBJ1-1; D is uncertain. The germline V gene encodes CDR1 SGHVS and CDR2 FQNEAQ. The CDR3 is 17 residues long. The V gene lost 2 bases and the J gene lost 2 bases, with 18 bases spanning the gap. DNA of the CDR3: TGTGCCAGCAGCTTAAGGTGGAAGACACATCTCAACACTGAAGCTTTCTTT. Translation: CASSLRWKTHLNTEAFF.

V is TRBV5-1 and J is TRBJ2-7; 9 nucleotides match TRBD1. Unmatched junction bases numbered 12, after V lost 6 bases and J lost 2 bases. The CDR3 totals 16 residues. Germline loops: CDR1 SGHRS, CDR2 YFSETQ. For the CDR3, the DNA is TGCGCCAGCAAGTGGCTGTCGGGACAGGGCCCCTACGAGCAGTACTTC. Encoded protein: CASKWLSGQGPYEQYF.

V usage is TRBV6-6 and J usage is TRBJ2-7, with D possibly TRBD2 on 5 matching bases. The ends were cut back, 2 bases at V and 3 bases at J, with 14 bases in the middle. Germline V CDR1 and CDR2: MNHNY, SVGAGI (reference sequence). CDR3 size: 15 residues. The CDR3 region is CASSYVEGIRYEQYF. The CDR3 nucleotides read TGTGCCAGCAGTTACGTTGAGGGAATACGCTACGAGCAGTACTTC.

V is TRBV19 and J is TRBJ1-5; TRBD1 agrees at 7 bases. The V segment lost 3 bases and the J segment 7 bases; nucleotides outside the gene matches: 6. This CDR3 is 14 amino acids long. Germline CDR1 LNHDA, CDR2 SQIVND (reference sequence). In DNA, the CDR3 is TGTGCCAGTAGTATGTCCGACAGGGACCAGCCCCAGCATTTT. Translating gives CASSMSDRDQPQHF.